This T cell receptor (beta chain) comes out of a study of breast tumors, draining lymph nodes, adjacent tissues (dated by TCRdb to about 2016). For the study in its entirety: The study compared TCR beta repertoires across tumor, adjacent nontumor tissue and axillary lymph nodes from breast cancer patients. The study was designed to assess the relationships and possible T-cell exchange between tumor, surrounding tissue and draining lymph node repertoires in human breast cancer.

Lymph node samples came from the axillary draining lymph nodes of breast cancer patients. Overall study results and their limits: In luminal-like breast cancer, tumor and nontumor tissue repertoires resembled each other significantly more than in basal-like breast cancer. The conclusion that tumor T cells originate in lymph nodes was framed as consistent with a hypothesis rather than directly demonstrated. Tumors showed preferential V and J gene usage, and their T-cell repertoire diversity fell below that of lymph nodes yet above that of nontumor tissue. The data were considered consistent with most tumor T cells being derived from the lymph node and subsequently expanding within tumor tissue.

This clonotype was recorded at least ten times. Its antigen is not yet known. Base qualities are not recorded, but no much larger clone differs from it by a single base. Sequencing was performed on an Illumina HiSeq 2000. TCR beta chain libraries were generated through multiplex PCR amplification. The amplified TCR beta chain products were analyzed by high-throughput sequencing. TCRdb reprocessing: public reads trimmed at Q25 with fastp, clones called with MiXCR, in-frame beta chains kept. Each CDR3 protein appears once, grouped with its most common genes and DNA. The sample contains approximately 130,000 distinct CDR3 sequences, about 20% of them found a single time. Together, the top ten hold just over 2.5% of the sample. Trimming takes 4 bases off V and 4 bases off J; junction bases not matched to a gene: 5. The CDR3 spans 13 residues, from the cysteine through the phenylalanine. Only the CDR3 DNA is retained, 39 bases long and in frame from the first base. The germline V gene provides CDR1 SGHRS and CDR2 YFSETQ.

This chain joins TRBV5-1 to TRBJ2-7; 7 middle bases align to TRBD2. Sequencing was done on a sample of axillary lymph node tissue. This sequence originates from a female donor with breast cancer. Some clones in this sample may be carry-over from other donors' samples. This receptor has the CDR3 CASSDGTNYEQYF. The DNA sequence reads TGCGCCAGCAGCGATGGGACTAATTACGAGCAGTACTTC.